This entry concerns a single T cell receptor (beta chain). The clone's antigen remains unknown. Per-base qualities were not stored, and no clone one base away is much larger. Library preparation was by the immunoSEQ multiplex PCR assay. TCRbeta CDR3 sequencing was carried out by an external provider as a commercial service. For the original study's pipeline: The analyses used productive nucleotide sequences together with amino acid sequences obtained by in silico translation. Diversity was measured as Renyi entropy over a range of alpha values, and the median of 200 repeated subsamples was taken to equalise sample size. Pairwise repertoire distance was calculated as one minus the Chao-modified Jaccard index, correcting for under-sampling, and used for clustering. Frequency-weighted overlap with synovial clonotypes was calculated over 200 sample sizes with 200 draws without replacement at each size, and the overlap was reported at the size of the smaller sample. TCRdb provides this immuneACCESS table in a form limited to in-frame rearrangements. Some clones are lacking; in checked studies, under half of them reflect an unresolved V gene, and why the rest are absent is not known. The DNA gave D and trimming, while V, J and clone size come from that table. This sample holds about 39,000 clones; roughly 94% were observed only once. Together, the top ten hold 0.55% to 0.85% of the sample.

Donors of the sequenced samples were patients with active juvenile idiopathic arthritis. Cells were sorted right after thawing, and dead cells were excluded with Live/Dead Fixable Near-IR Stain. V and J are trimmed by 3 bases and 5 bases, and the gene matches miss 7 bases of the junction. Based on the germline V gene, the CDR1 and CDR2 sequences are SGDLS and YYNGEE. The CDR3 has 15 amino acids, counting the end cysteine and phenylalanine. Only the CDR3 portion is preserved as DNA: 45 bases, with reading frame beginning at the first base. This sample is part of a study of circulating and synovial CD4+ cells in juvenile arthritis (dated by TCRdb to the mid-2010s). Broadly, across the study: Within each patient, the TCRbeta CDR3 repertoires of synovial CD4 T cells, bulk blood CD4 T cells and circulating HLA-DR+ CD4 T cells were compared. Repertoire sequencing aimed to confirm that a circulating synovial-like CD4 T cell subset was enriched in synovial clonotypes. The research as a whole found: Circulating pathogenic-like lymphocytes clustered with synovial T cells and shared a substantially higher fraction of CDR3 sequences with synovium than bulk blood. Because T cell genome counts differed by at least an order of magnitude between CPL and bulk blood CD4 samples, sample-size effects were addressed. Because overlap with synovium rose as sequencing depth increased, the measured fractions of shared clonotypes likely underestimated the overlap of the full repertoire. The difference between circulating pathogenic-like lymphocytes and bulk blood T cells was not detected by traditional Vbeta family usage analysis. Synovial and circulating pathogenic-like lymphocyte repertoires were less diverse than bulk blood CD4 repertoires, with some CPL samples as oligoclonal as synovium.

The sequence was collected from a human donor with juvenile idiopathic arthritis. This chain is built from TRBV9 and TRBJ2-2; a stretch of 7 junction bases matches TRBD2. Sequences were obtained from CD4+ T cells from blood. In nucleotides, the sequence is TGTGCCAGCAGCGCGAGGGAGGGGCGGACCGGGGAGCTGTTTTTT. It translates as CASSAREGRTGELFF.